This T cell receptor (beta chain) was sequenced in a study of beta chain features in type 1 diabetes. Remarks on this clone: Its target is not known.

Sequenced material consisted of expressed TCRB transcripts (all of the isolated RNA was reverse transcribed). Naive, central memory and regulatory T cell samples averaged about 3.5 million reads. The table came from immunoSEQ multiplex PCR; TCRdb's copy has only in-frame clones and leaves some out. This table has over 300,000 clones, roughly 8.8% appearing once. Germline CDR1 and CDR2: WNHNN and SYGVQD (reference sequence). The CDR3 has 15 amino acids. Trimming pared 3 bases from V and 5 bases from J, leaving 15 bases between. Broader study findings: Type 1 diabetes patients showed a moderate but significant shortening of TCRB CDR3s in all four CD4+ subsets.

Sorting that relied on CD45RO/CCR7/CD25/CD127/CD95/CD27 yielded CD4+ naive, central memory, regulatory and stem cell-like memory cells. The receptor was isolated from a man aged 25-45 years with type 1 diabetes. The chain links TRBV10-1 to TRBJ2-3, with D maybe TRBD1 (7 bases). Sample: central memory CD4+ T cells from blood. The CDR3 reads CASSEGGQGGDTQYF. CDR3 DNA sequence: TGCGCCAGCAGTGAAGGTGGTCAGGGGGGAGATACGCAGTATTTT.